This T cell receptor (beta chain) was captured in a study of T cells in localized non-small cell lung cancer (dated by TCRdb to about 2020). Study-level background: T cell repertoires of 200 to 250 early-stage NSCLC patients were analyzed, with tumors being compared against uninvolved tumor-adjacent lungs. The cohort was made up of around 240 treatment-naive NSCLC patients whose localized lung tumors had been resected. NSCLC patients had a mean age of around 70 years, and 129 were male and 107 female.

The immunoSEQ Assay was used to sequence TCR beta CDR3 regions from DNA. The paper's data handling went like this. To compute T cell density, TCR beta template counts were normalized to usable DNA, which was estimated by amplifying housekeeping genes. The preseqR package was used to estimate richness by extrapolating to 400,000 templates for PBMC samples and to 120,000 templates for tissue samples. Clonality was calculated as one minus Pielou's evenness. Tissue-enriched TCRs were identified by differential abundance testing using productive amino-acid clonotypes, minimum total count 5 and alpha 0.1. Repertoire overlap between compartments was quantified with the Jaccard Index and Morisita Overlap Index. GLIPH clustered TCR beta CDR3s with public tetramer-defined viral CDR3s; viral motifs required at least three viral sequences plus V-gene enrichment. This immuneACCESS table, as held by TCRdb, lists in-frame sequences with V and J called but not all clones. Of the missing ones, under half trace to an unresolved V gene in checked studies; the others have no known cause. D and trimming were read from the DNA, whereas the V and J calls and clone size are those reported in that table. This sample has fewer than 40,000 clones in its table, and over 75% of those were observed once. The top ten constitute less than 5% of the sample.

V and J are trimmed by 3 bases and 2 bases, and the gene matches miss 6 bases of the junction. From a lookup of the germline V gene, CDR1 and CDR2 are ENHRY and SYGVKD. The CDR3 numbers 16 residues from cysteine through phenylalanine. Solely the CDR3 DNA is kept, with 48 bases framed from the first base. As for this clone: Its target antigen remains unknown. The record has no base qualities; no much larger clone is one base away.

Beyond this particular receptor, the publication reports: Higher blood T cell density associated with longer overall survival, while higher adjacent-lung clonality associated with shorter survival. The highest T cell clonality was observed in uninvolved tumor-adjacent lung, where clonality exceeded that of tumor, suggesting that antigenic responses were more focused in uninvolved tumor-adjacent lung. A median of approximately 55 of the top 100 tumor clones were detected in paired uninvolved adjacent lung, and some 29 of these tumor clones were also found among the top 100 clones of the paired uninvolved adjacent lung. Because multi-region tumor sequencing was not performed, intratumor heterogeneity could not be ruled out. Because of the exploratory design, TCR variables were selected using unadjusted p-values without false-discovery rate correction.

At diagnosis, peripheral blood, uninvolved tumor-adjacent lung and tumor were collected and stored as a combination of fresh-frozen and FFPE material. For TCR repertoire profiling, the blood samples were analyzed as peripheral blood mononuclear cells. The source was peripheral blood mononuclear cells, collected before any cancer treatment. The chain joins TRBV10-3 to TRBJ1-5; 8 of the junction bases match TRBD1. The sequence derives from a woman between 40 and 69 years old with stage III lung adenocarcinoma. CDR3 loop: CAISDRGREGNQPQHF. The nucleotides read TGTGCCATCAGTGACAGGGGGCGGGAGGGCAATCAGCCCCAGCATTTT.